The 9 T cell receptor beta chains in this list originate from one sample, sequenced in a study of graft-versus-host responses after intestinal transplantation. TCRdb's table, derived via immunoSEQ multiplex PCR, lists solely in-frame clones and lacks some. Of approximately 13,000 clones listed, approximately 93% were seen once; the top ten hold about 4.4%. This specimen consisted of PBMCs, obtained around 1,000 days after intestinal transplantation. Every receptor here comes from a human patient who received an intestinal transplant, so some T cells may come from the graft donor.

The chain links TRBV6-5 to TRBJ1-6; maybe TRBD1 (6 bases). This CDR3 comprises 14 residues. Trimming cost V 6 bases and J 7 bases, with 13 bases left between them. CDR1 and CDR2 from the germline V gene are MNHEY and SVGAGI. CDR3 protein: CASSRGATNSPLHF. The CDR3 region has the DNA TGTGCCAGCAGCCGGGGGGCCACGAATTCACCCCTCCACTTT.

V usage is TRBV6-1 and J usage is TRBJ1-1; D is unresolved. The CDR3 length is 12 residues. CDR1 is MNHNS, CDR2 SASEGT, per germline. Deletions cut 2 bases from V and 9 bases from J, with 10 bases between. In nucleotides, the CDR3 is TGTGCCAGCAGTGAAAACCCCCTGAAAGCTTTCTTT. Translated, it gives CASSENPLKAFF.

The genes are TRBV28 and TRBJ1-2; 7 nucleotides agree with TRBD1. CDR1 is MDHEN and CDR2 is SYDVKM in the germline V gene. The CDR3 length is 14 residues. With 3 bases clipped from V and 7 bases from J, the junction kept 8 bases outside the gene matches. The CDR3, as DNA: TGTGCCAGCAGTTTCGCGGACAGGAATGGTGGCTACACCTTC. Amino acid sequence: CASSFADRNGGYTF.

J is TRBJ2-6 and V is TRBV7-9; weak D call: TRBD1 (6 bases). CDR3 length: 15 amino acids. The V gene's germline CDR1 is SEHNR and CDR2 FQNEAQ (reference sequence). Trimming removed 5 bases from V and 10 bases from J, with 18 bases in between. In DNA form, the CDR3 reads TGTGCCAGCAGCCCGCGACAGGATCCCGCAAACGTCCTGACTTTC. It codes for CASSPRQDPANVLTF.

The chain has TRBV6-4 and TRBJ2-1; D remains unclear. Germline CDR1 MRHNA, CDR2 SNTAGT. V shed 4 bases and J shed 5 bases, with 9 bases lying between them. The CDR3 consists of 13 residues. The CDR3 protein is CASSAGPNNEQFF. The DNA of the CDR3 is TGTGCCAGCAGTGCCGGGCCCAACAATGAGCAGTTCTTC.

The chain has TRBV29-1 and TRBJ1-1; a possible D gene is TRBD1 (6 bases). This CDR3 comprises 12 residues. Trimming pared 4 bases from V and 6 bases from J, leaving 12 bases between. The germline V gene encodes CDR1 SQVTM and CDR2 ANQGSEA. The CDR3 DNA reads TGCAGCGTTGCGGGGGGCTCGGCTGAAGCTTTCTTT. Its protein product is CSVAGGSAEAFF.

J is TRBJ1-1 and V is TRBV19, with D possibly TRBD1 on 5 matching bases. The germline V gene has CDR1 LNHDA and CDR2 SQIVND (reference sequence). Trimming cost V 7 bases and J 5 bases, with 17 bases left between them. CDR3 length: 14 amino acids. CDR3 DNA sequence: TGTGCCAGTACCTCCGGATTGGGGGGGACTGAAGCTTTCTTT. It codes for CASTSGLGGTEAFF.

The chain joins TRBV15 to TRBJ1-1; TRBD1 might be the D (6 bases). CDR1 is LNHNV, CDR2 YYDKDF, per germline (reference sequence). This CDR3 spans 16 amino acids. V lost 1 base and J lost 3, with 15 bases in between. This chain's CDR3 is CATSRALGGRDTEAFF. The CDR3 DNA follows: TGTGCCACCAGCAGAGCCTTGGGGGGGCGCGACACTGAAGCTTTCTTT. The variable domain in full, completed from reference TRBV15 and TRBJ1-1, reads DAMVIQNPRYQVTQFGKPVTLSCSQTLNHNVMYWYQQKSSQAPKLLFHYYDKDFNNEADTPDNFQSRRPNTSFCFLDIRSPGLGDTAMYLCATSRALGGRDTEAFFGQGTRLTVV.

This chain connects TRBV18 to TRBJ2-7; 8 bases align to TRBD1. The CDR3 contains 15 residues. V dropped 5 bases and J dropped 4; count of bases not matched to a gene: 10. Germline CDR1 is KGHSH and CDR2 is LQKENI. CDR3 amino acids: CASSTSAGGAYEQYF. CDR3 nucleotides: TGTGCCAGCTCAACCAGCGCAGGGGGCGCATACGAGCAGTACTTC.